The subject of this entry is one T cell receptor beta chain. What it recognizes is unknown. The CDR3 sequence is 15 residues long. Germline CDR1 reads SGHDT; CDR2 reads YYEEEE. V was trimmed by 4 bases and J by 4 bases, leaving 17 bases between them. At the survey level, the v3.0 immunoSEQ assay was run. Libraries were prepared by immunoSEQ multiplex PCR; TCRdb keeps only in-frame clonotypes and omits some of them. The data show roughly 23,000 clones, roughly 88% seen once. This specimen comes from a study of long-term antiretroviral therapy in people with HIV. Study observations and caveats: Records did not include ART adherence, viral resistance or therapy changes. With ART, diversity went up but was still lower than in transplant donor controls.

Sequenced here: unsorted PBMCs, sampled 0.1 years before starting antiretroviral therapy. The clonotype originates from a man aged 18 to 35 with HIV. The genes are TRBV5-6 and TRBJ1-2, with D possibly matching TRBD1 (6 bases). CDR3 bases: TGTGCCAGCAGCCTCCTTGGGGGCTCCACCTATGGCTACACCTTC. It is translated as CASSLLGGSTYGYTF.